The next 10 T cell receptor beta chains were all read from a single sample in a study of T cell responses to AZD1222 COVID-19 vaccine. Sequencing used immunoSEQ multiplex PCR; TCRdb keeps in-frame clones, though not all of them. The table has roughly 100,000 clones, 89% seen once; the top ten hold 44%. The starting material was peripheral blood, obtained 28 days after the second AZD1222 dose. The source is an adult who received the AZD1222 COVID-19 vaccine.

This clone was detected only once. The genes are TRBV11-2 and TRBJ2-3; TRBD1 matches 7 bases. V shed 0 bases and J 1 base; nucleotides not matched to a gene: 4. Germline-derived CDR1 and CDR2 are SGHAT and FQNNGV. This CDR3 is 16 amino acids long. The CDR3 DNA follows: TGTGCCAGCAGCTTAGAGCACAGGGGCGGCACAGATACGCAGTATTTT. Its protein is CASSLEHRGGTDTQYF.

CDR3 sequence (DNA): TGTGCCAGCAGCTCCCTTGTAGAGTCACCCCTCCACTTT. It is translated as CASSSLVESPLHF. V is TRBV7-2 and J is TRBJ1-6; D is undetermined. The CDR3 contains 13 residues. Trimming took off 4 bases at V and 10 bases at J, with 11 bases between the two ends. In germline, CDR1 is SGHTA, CDR2 FQGNSA.

V gene TRBV4-3 combines with J gene TRBJ2-7; 12 positions match TRBD1. Per germline, CDR1 LGHNA and CDR2 YSLEER. This CDR3 has 14 amino acids. J gave up 6 bases and V 4 bases, and 4 bases lay outside the gene matches. CDR3 in amino acids: CASSPGTGGFEQYF. In DNA form, the CDR3 reads TGCGCCAGCAGCCCGGGGACAGGGGGCTTCGAGCAGTACTTC.

V and J are TRBV3-1 (or the pseudogene TRBV3-2) and TRBJ1-3; the D gene is possibly TRBD1 (6 bases). CDR1 and CDR2 (germline): LGHDT, YNNKEL (reference sequence). The CDR3 has 17 amino acids. Deletions cut 1 base from V and 2 bases from J, with 15 bases between. CDR3: CASSQVQGGMAGNTIYF. The CDR3 coding sequence is TGTGCCAGCAGCCAAGTACAGGGTGGCATGGCTGGAAACACCATATATTTT.

V is TRBV11-2 and J is TRBJ2-3; TRBD2 matches at 8 bases. J lost 1 base, V lost 3 bases, and 3 bases had no gene match. The CDR3 extends over 15 amino acids. The V gene's germline CDR1 is SGHAT and CDR2 FQNNGV. CDR3 loop: CASSFMTSGTDTQYF. CDR3 in DNA: TGTGCCAGCAGCTTTATGACTAGCGGCACAGATACGCAGTATTTT.

The CDR3 spells CASSFKPLPTEAFF. DNA for the CDR3: TGTGCCAGCAGCTTTAAGCCCCTCCCGACTGAAGCTTTCTTT. The chain joins TRBV5-6 to TRBJ1-1; D gene ambiguous. CDR1 is SGHDT and CDR2 is YYEEEE in the germline V gene. The CDR3 is made up of 14 amino acids. Trimming left V 2 bases short and J 5 bases short, with 13 bases between.

The chain joins TRBV28 to TRBJ2-1, with a possible D match to TRBD1 (6 bases). CDR3 size: 14 residues. V gave up 3 bases and J gave up 8 bases, with 14 bases separating them. CDR1 is MDHEN, CDR2 SYDVKM, per germline. The CDR3 sequence is CASSFWGRKDEQFF. CDR3 coding DNA: TGTGCCAGCAGTTTTTGGGGGCGCAAGGATGAGCAGTTCTTC.

This chain connects TRBV12-3 or TRBV12-4 to TRBJ2-3, with a weak D call TRBD1 (5 bases). Trimming cost V 8 bases and J 9 bases, with 12 bases left between them. This CDR3 has 11 residues. The CDR3 protein is CASGLDRTQYF. Here the CDR3 DNA reads TGTGCCAGCGGTCTTGACAGAACGCAGTATTTT.

This chain uses TRBV10-3 with TRBJ2-7; D remains unclear. The germline V gene has CDR1 ENHRY and CDR2 SYGVKD. The CDR3 runs 12 residues. Trimming removed 0 bases from V and 3 bases from J, with 3 bases in between. CDR3 amino acids: CAISESLYEQYF. DNA of the CDR3: TGTGCCATCAGTGAGTCCCTCTACGAGCAGTACTTC.

This clone was detected only once. This chain links TRBV29-1 with TRBJ2-3, with 9 positions matching TRBD2. Germline V gene data show CDR1 as SQVTM and CDR2 as ANQGSEA. CDR3 length: 14 residues. V was clipped by 6 bases and J by 2 bases; unmatched bases: 6. The CDR3 DNA follows: TGCAGCGTCGGTCTAGCGGGACCCACAGATACGCAGTATTTT. Its protein is CSVGLAGPTDTQYF.